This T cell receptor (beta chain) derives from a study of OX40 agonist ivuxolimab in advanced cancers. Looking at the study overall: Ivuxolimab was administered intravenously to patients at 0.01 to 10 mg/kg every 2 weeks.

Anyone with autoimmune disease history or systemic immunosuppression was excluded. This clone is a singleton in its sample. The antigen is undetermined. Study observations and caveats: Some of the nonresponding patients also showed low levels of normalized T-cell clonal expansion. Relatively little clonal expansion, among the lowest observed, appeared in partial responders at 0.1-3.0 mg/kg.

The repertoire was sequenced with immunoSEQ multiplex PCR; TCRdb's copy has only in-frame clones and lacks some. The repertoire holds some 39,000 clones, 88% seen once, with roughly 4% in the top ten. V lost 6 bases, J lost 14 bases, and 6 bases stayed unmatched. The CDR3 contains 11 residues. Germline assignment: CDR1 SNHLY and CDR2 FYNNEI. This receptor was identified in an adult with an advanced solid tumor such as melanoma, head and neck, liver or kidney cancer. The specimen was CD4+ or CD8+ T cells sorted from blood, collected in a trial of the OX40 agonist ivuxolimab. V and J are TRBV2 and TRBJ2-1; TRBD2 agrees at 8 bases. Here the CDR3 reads CASSQGTSEFF. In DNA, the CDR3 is TGTGCCAGCAGCCAAGGGACTAGTGAGTTCTTC.